These T cell receptor beta chains were read from a single sample in a study of T-cell reconstitution after alpha-beta-depleted transplantation in children. TCRdb passed the PCR reads through MiXCR, listing each CDR3 protein once. The sample holds 70,000 to 95,000 distinct CDR3 sequences, around a sixth seen once. The source material was PBMCs, mostly from graft donor cells, sampled 180 days after TCRalphabeta/CD19-depleted stem cell transplant. These receptors all come from a male patient aged 2-15 years who had a stem cell transplant for acute lymphoblastic leukemia, so the T cells may come from the graft donor. CDR3s include the opening cysteine and the closing phenylalanine or tryptophan. D genes are given only for firm matches. Clone size is shown for a subset of rows, as once, few, many or a class of expanded clone.

clone_size j_call d_call v_call cdr3_nt cdr3_aa
few TRBJ2-2 - TRBV6-1 TGTGCCAGCAGTGTCACAGGGCCTCTAAGGGAGCTGTTTTTT CASSVTGPLRELFF
- TRBJ1-2 - TRBV3-1 TGTGCCAGCAGCCCCCCGGCAGGACGTGGTATCTATGGCTACACCTTC CASSPPAGRGIYGYTF
few TRBJ2-5 - TRBV5-1 TGCGCCAGCAGCTTGGGGACGGAACTGGCCCGAGAGACCCAGTACTTC CASSLGTELARETQYF
- TRBJ1-6 - TRBV28 TGTGCCAGCAGTTTATTAATCGGAGCCACAGTACCAAATTCACCCCTCCACTTT CASSLLIGATVPNSPLHF
few TRBJ1-1 - TRBV5-1 TGCGCCAGCAGCTTGGACGGAATTTGGACCACTGAAGCTTTCTTT CASSLDGIWTTEAFF
- TRBJ1-1 - TRBV15 TGTGCCACCAGCAGAGATCTGGCGAGAATGAACACTGAAGCTTTCTTT CATSRDLARMNTEAFF
many TRBJ2-1 - TRBV29-1 TGCAGCGTTGAAGGGACAGAGACATACAATGAGCAGTTCTTC CSVEGTETYNEQFF
few TRBJ2-2 - TRBV20-1 TGCAGTGCTGGATACGGGGGACCGAACACCGGGGAGCTGTTTTTT CSAGYGGPNTGELFF
few TRBJ2-1 TRBD1 TRBV5-6 TGTGCCAGAACAAGGGACAGGGCATGGGGTGAGCAGTTCTTC CARTRDRAWGEQFF
few TRBJ2-1 - TRBV5-1 TGCGCCAGCAGCCCCCAGCCCTCGGGGTACAATGAGCAGTTCTTC CASSPQPSGYNEQFF
few TRBJ2-5 - TRBV18 TGTGCCAGCTCACCCAACAGTTTACAAGAGACCCAGTACTTC CASSPNSLQETQYF
- TRBJ1-6 - TRBV12-3/TRBV12-4 TGTGCCAGCAGTTTTTACAGCGGCCTTCTCCTCCACTTT CASSFYSGLLLHF
few TRBJ2-3 - TRBV4-1 TGCGCCAGCAGCCAAGTGACATCCAGCACAGATACGCAGTATTTT CASSQVTSSTDTQYF
few TRBJ1-2 - TRBV4-3 TGCGCCAGCAGCCCCTGGGGGCACCAGAACTATGGCTACACCTTC CASSPWGHQNYGYTF
- TRBJ2-7 - TRBV6-5 TGTGCCAGCAGTTACTGGGCAGATTTGTACGAGCAGTACTTC CASSYWADLYEQYF
many TRBJ2-5 TRBD1 TRBV11-2 TGTGCCAGCAGCCCGGGACAGGGTGGGGAGACCCAGTACTTC CASSPGQGGETQYF
few TRBJ2-7 TRBD1 TRBV12-3/TRBV12-4 TGTGCCAGCCTGGGGACAGCCTCGGGGGAGCAGTACTTC CASLGTASGEQYF
- TRBJ1-1 - TRBV19 TGTGCCAGTAGTACGGGACGGATAGAGACTGAAGCTTTCTTT CASSTGRIETEAFF
- TRBJ2-2 - TRBV6-6 TGTGCCAGCAGACCAGAAAACACCGGGGAGCTGTTTTTT CASRPENTGELFF
few TRBJ1-5 - TRBV11-2 TGTGCCAGCAGCTTTCATACAAGGGAGTCAGGGAGGGAAAATCAGCCCCAGCATTTT CASSFHTRESGRENQPQHF
- TRBJ2-3 TRBD1 TRBV29-1 TGCAGCGTTGGAACAGGGGCGACAGATACGCAGTATTTT CSVGTGATDTQYF
- TRBJ2-7 TRBD2 TRBV5-1 TGCGCCAGCAGCCCCCCCGGGAGCGGGGAGCCCCGGTACTTC CASSPPGSGEPRYF
- TRBJ2-7 - TRBV4-2 TGTGCCAGCAGCCAAGGAGCTGTAGCCTTGAGCGAGCAGTACTTC CASSQGAVALSEQYF
few TRBJ2-1 TRBD2 TRBV20-1 TGCAGTGCTAGTATAACCGGGACTAGAGGGTCCTACAATGAGCAGTTCTTC CSASITGTRGSYNEQFF
many TRBJ2-1 - TRBV29-1 TGCAGCGTTGAGGAAACCGGGAATGAGCAGTTCTTC CSVEETGNEQFF
many TRBJ2-7 TRBD1 TRBV20-1 TGCAGTGCTAGTCCCAGGACAGGGATCCACGAGCAGTACTTC CSASPRTGIHEQYF
- TRBJ1-4 - TRBV25-1 TGTGCCAGCAGTGAGATGACAGCAGCTAATGAAAAACTGTTTTTT CASSEMTAANEKLFF
- TRBJ2-1 - TRBV12-3/TRBV12-4 TGTGCCAGCAGCCCCCCGGGGGGCTTAACCCATGAGCAGTTCTTC CASSPPGGLTHEQFF
- TRBJ1-2 TRBD1 TRBV5-1 TGCGCCAGCAGCTTGGTGGGGACAGGGATCACTATGAACTATGGCTACACCTTC CASSLVGTGITMNYGYTF
- TRBJ1-5 - TRBV7-9 TGTGCCAGCGGGGTTAGCAATCAGCCCCAGCATTTT CASGVSNQPQHF